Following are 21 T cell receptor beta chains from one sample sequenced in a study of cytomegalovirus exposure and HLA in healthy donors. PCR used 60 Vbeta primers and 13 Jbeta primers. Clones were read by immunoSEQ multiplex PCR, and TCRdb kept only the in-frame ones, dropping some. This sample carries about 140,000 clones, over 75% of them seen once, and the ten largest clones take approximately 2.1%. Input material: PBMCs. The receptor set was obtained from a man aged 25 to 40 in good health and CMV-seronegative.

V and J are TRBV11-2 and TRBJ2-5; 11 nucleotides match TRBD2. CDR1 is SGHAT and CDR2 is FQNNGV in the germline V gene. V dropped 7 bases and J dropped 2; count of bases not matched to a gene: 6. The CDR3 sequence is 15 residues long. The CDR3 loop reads CASTLAGGLQETQYF. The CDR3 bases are TGTGCCAGCACCCTAGCGGGGGGCCTACAAGAGACCCAGTACTTC.

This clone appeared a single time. CDR3 bases: TGTGCCAGCAGTTCTAGGTCGACAGGGAAGGTTGAAAAACTGTTTTTT. Amino acids: CASSSRSTGKVEKLFF. The rearrangement links TRBV6-5 to TRBJ1-4; 7 bases map to TRBD1. V lost 4 bases, J lost 7 bases, and 12 bases stayed unmatched. The CDR3 has 16 residues. The germline V gene encodes CDR1 MNHEY and CDR2 SVGAGI.

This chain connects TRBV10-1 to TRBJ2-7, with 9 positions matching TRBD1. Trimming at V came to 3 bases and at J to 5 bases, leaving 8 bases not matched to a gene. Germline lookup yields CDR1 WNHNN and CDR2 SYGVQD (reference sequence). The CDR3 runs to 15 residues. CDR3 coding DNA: TGCGCCAGCAGTGATGTAGGGACAGGGTCCAACGAGCAGTACTTC. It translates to CASSDVGTGSNEQYF.

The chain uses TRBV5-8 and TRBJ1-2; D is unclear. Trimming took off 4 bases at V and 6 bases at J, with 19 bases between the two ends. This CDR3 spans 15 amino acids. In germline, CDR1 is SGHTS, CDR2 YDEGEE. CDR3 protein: CASSRERSGLHGYTF. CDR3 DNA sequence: TGTGCCAGCAGCCGCGAGCGGTCCGGACTTCATGGCTACACCTTC.

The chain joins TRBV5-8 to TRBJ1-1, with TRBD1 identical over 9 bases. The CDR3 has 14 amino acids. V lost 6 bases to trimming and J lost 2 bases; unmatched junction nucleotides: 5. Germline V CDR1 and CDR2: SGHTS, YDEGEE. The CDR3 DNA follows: TGTGCCAGCATACAGGGGGCTGAAAACACTGAAGCTTTCTTT. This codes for CASIQGAENTEAFF.

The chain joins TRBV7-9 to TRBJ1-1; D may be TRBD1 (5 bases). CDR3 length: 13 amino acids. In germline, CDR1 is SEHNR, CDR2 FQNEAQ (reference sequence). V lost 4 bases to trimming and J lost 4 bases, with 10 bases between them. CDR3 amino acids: CASSSEGVTEAFF. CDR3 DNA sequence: TGTGCCAGCAGCTCCGAAGGGGTCACTGAAGCTTTCTTT.

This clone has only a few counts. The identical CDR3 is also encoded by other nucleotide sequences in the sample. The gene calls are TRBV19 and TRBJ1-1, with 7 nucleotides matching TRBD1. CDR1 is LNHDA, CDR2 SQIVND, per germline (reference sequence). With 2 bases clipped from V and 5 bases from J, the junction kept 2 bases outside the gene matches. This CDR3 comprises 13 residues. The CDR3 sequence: CASSISGQTEAFF. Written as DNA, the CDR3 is TGTGCCAGTAGTATATCGGGACAGACTGAAGCTTTCTTT.

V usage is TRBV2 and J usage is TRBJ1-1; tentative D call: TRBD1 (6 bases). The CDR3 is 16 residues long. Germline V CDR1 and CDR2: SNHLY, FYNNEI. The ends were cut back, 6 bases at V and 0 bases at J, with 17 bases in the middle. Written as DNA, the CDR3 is TGTGCCAGCAGACCCACGCGGGGGGGCTTGAACACTGAAGCTTTCTTT. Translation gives CASRPTRGGLNTEAFF.

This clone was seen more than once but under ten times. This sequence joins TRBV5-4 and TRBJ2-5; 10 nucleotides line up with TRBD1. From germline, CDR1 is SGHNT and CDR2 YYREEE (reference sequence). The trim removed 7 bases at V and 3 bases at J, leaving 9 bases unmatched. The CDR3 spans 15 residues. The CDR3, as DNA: TGTGCCAGCCTCGAAAGCGGGACAGGGGAAGAGACCCAGTACTTC. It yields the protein CASLESGTGEETQYF. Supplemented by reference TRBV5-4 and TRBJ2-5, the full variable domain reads ETGVTQSPTHLIKTRGQQVTLRCSSQSGHNTVSWYQQALGQGPQFIFQYYREEENGRGNFPPRFSGLQFPNYSSELNVNALELDDSALYLCASLESGTGEETQYFGPGTRLLVL.

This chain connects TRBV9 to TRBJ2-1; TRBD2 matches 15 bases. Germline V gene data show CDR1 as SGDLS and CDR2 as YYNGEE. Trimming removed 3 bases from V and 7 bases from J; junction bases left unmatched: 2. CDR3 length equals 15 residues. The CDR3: CASSAGTSGGNEQFF. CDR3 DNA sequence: TGTGCCAGCAGCGCCGGGACTAGCGGGGGGAATGAGCAGTTCTTC.

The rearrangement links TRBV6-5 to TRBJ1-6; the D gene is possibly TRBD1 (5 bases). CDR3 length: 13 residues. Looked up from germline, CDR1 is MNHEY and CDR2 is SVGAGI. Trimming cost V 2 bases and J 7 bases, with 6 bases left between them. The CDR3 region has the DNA TGTGCCAGCAGTTACAGGGGAAATTCACCCCTCCACTTT. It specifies CASSYRGNSPLHF.

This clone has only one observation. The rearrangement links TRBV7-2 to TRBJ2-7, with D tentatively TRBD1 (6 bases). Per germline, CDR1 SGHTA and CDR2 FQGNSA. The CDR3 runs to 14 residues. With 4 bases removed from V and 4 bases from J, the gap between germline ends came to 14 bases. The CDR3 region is CASSSGAGSYEQYF. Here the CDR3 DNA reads TGTGCCAGCAGCTCAGGGGCCGGATCGTACGAGCAGTACTTC.

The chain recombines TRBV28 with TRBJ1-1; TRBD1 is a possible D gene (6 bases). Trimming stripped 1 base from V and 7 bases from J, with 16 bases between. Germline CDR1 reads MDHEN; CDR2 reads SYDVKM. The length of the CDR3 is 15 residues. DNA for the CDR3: TGTGCCAGCAGTTTATTGGAGGTCTCACAGGGTGAAGCTTTCTTT. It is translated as CASSLLEVSQGEAFF.

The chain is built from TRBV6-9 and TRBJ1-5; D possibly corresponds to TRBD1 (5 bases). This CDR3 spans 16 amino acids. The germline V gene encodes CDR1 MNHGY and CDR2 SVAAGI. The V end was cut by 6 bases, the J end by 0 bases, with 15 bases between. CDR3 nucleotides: TGTGCCAGCAGGCGGGACGGGGCTATTAGCAATCAGCCCCAGCATTTT. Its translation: CASRRDGAISNQPQHF.

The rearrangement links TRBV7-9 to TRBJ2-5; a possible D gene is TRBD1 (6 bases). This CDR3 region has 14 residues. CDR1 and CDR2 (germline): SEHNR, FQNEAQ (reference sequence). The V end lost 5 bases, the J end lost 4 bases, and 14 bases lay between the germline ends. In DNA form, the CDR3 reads TGTGCCAGCAGCATAACAGGGCCTCGAGAGACCCAGTACTTC. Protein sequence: CASSITGPRETQYF.

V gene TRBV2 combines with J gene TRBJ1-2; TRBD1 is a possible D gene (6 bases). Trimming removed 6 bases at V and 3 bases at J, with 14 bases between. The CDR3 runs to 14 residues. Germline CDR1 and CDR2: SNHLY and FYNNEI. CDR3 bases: TGTGCCAGCAGATCGGACAGAACGGACTATGGCTACACCTTC. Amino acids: CASRSDRTDYGYTF.

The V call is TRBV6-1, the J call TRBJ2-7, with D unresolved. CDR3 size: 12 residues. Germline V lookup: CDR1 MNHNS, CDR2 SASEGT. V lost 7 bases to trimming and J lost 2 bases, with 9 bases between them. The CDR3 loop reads CASIQSPYEQYF. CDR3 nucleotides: TGTGCCAGCATCCAGTCCCCCTACGAGCAGTACTTC.

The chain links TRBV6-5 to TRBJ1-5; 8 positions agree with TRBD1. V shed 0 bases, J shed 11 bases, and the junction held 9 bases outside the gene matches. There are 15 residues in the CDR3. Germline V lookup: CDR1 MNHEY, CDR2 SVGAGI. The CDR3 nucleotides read TGTGCCAGCAGTTACTCGGGACAGGCGCGGGGTGCCCAGCATTTT. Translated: CASSYSGQARGAQHF.

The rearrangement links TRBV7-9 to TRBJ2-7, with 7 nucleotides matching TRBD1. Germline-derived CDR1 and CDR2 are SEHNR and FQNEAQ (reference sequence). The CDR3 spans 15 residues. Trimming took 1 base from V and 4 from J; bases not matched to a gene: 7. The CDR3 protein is CASSLGPGTEYEQYF. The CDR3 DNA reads TGTGCCAGCAGCTTAGGCCCCGGGACAGAATACGAGCAGTACTTC.

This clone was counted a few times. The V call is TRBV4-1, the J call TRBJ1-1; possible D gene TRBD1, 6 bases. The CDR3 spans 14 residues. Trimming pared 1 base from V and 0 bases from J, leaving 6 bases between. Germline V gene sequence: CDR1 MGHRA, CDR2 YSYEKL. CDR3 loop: CASSQGQVNTEAFF. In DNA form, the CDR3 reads TGCGCCAGCAGCCAAGGACAGGTGAACACTGAAGCTTTCTTT.

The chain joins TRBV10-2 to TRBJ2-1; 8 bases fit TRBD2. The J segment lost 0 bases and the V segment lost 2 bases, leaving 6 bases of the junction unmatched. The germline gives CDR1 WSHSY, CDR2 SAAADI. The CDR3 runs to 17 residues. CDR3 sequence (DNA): TGCGCCAGCAGTGAGATCGGCGGGAGGAGCTCCTACAATGAGCAGTTCTTC. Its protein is CASSEIGGRSSYNEQFF.